This is a list of T cell receptor beta chains from one sample in a study of human T cells and chemical hapten exposure. MiXCR, applied by TCRdb to the RACE reads, yields one record per CDR3 protein. Of about 39,000 distinct CDR3 sequences in the sample, roughly 12% were seen once. The sequenced sample was whole blood, obtained in connection with sensitization to the hapten diphenylcyclopropenone (DPC). All receptors derive from a woman aged 40 to 49 with alopecia areata. Some clones in this sample may be carry-over from other donors' samples. CDR3s include the opening cysteine and the closing phenylalanine or tryptophan. Each record gives: J gene, clone size, D gene, V gene, CDR3 protein, CDR3 DNA. D genes are given only for firm matches. Size tells how often a clone was seen (once, few, many) or the class of an expanded clone, and some rows leave it out.

TRBJ2-3 | few | . | TRBV21-1 | CASRLAGTSTDTQYF | TGTGCCAGCAGACTAGCGGGGACTAGCACAGATACGCAGTATTTT
TRBJ2-7 | . | . | TRBV29-1 | CSVEDGAGTYEQYF | TGCAGCGTTGAAGACGGAGCAGGAACCTACGAGCAGTACTTC
TRBJ2-3 | . | TRBD2 | TRBV7-2 | CASSPLAGSDTQYF | TGTGCCAGCAGCCCTCTAGCGGGGTCAGATACGCAGTATTTT
TRBJ1-1 | . | . | TRBV30 | CAWMIGQTNTEAFF | TGTGCCTGGATGATCGGACAGACGAACACTGAAGCTTTCTTT
TRBJ2-2 | few | . | TRBV10-3 | CAIRWGTGELFF | TGTGCCATCAGGTGGGGCACCGGGGAGCTGTTTTTT
TRBJ1-1 | many | . | TRBV29-1 | CSVVSDNTEAFF | TGCAGCGTTGTCTCAGATAACACTGAAGCTTTCTTT
TRBJ1-4 | few | . | TRBV6-6 | CASRSYEKLFF | TGTGCCAGCAGGTCCTATGAAAAACTGTTTTTT
TRBJ1-1 | . | . | TRBV27 | CASSRTLVNTEAFF | TGTGCCAGCAGTCGTACCTTGGTGAACACTGAAGCTTTCTTT
TRBJ2-3 | few | . | TRBV6-4 | CASSPFPGTDTQYF | TGTGCCAGCAGTCCGTTCCCCGGCACAGATACGCAGTATTTT
TRBJ1-4 | many | . | TRBV28 | CASSPRDEKLFF | TGTGCCAGCAGTCCCAGAGATGAAAAACTGTTTTTT
TRBJ2-6 | . | . | TRBV6-2/TRBV6-3 | CASSPGPSPGANVLTF | TGTGCCAGCAGCCCGGGACCATCACCTGGGGCCAACGTCCTGACTTTC
TRBJ2-3 | few | TRBD1 | TRBV10-3 | CAIRQGAGTDTQYF | TGTGCCATCAGGCAGGGGGCGGGCACAGATACGCAGTATTTT
TRBJ2-1 | . | TRBD2 | TRBV29-1 | CSVLPGGGAGEQFF | TGCAGCGTTCTCCCCGGCGGGGGGGCGGGTGAGCAGTTCTTC
TRBJ2-5 | few | . | TRBV28 | CASIGQNLLKETQYF | TGTGCCAGCATTGGGCAGAATCTATTAAAAGAGACCCAGTACTTC
TRBJ2-7 | few | . | TRBV5-1 | CASSLAGSDVFSYEQYF | TGCGCCAGCAGCTTGGCAGGGTCAGACGTCTTCTCCTACGAGCAGTACTTC
TRBJ2-3 | once | . | TRBV29-1 | CSVGLILTDTQYF | TGCAGCGTCGGACTAATCCTCACAGATACGCAGTATTTT
TRBJ2-4 | . | . | TRBV5-1 | CASSSDGGRAKNIQYF | TGCGCCAGCAGCTCAGATGGGGGGCGTGCCAAAAACATTCAGTACTTC
TRBJ2-1 | few | TRBD2 | TRBV9 | CASSEAGGPYYNEQFF | TGTGCCAGCAGCGAAGCGGGAGGTCCCTATTACAATGAGCAGTTCTTC
TRBJ1-5 | many | TRBD1 | TRBV28 | CASRRGTGSNQPQHF | TGTGCCAGCAGACGCGGGACAGGGAGCAATCAGCCCCAGCATTTT
TRBJ2-7 | . | . | TRBV7-7 | CASSLSASRSSEQYF | TGTGCTAGCAGCTTGTCCGCTAGCCGGTCGAGCGAGCAGTACTTC
TRBJ2-7 | many | . | TRBV28 | CASWAGPRLEQYF | TGTGCCAGCTGGGCGGGCCCTAGGCTCGAGCAGTACTTC
TRBJ1-6 | . | . | TRBV27 | CASSLSQPNSPLHF | TGTGCCAGCAGTTTATCACAGCCAAATTCACCCCTCCACTTT
TRBJ1-2 | many | . | TRBV11-2 | CASSPGTRAYGYTF | TGTGCCAGCAGCCCGGGGACAAGGGCTTACGGCTACACCTTC
TRBJ2-5 | few | . | TRBV5-1 | CASSLADSQETQYF | TGCGCCAGCAGCTTGGCCGACAGCCAAGAGACCCAGTACTTC
TRBJ2-1 | . | . | TRBV9 | CASSVAGGDPYNEQFF | TGTGCCAGCAGCGTAGCTGGCGGAGACCCCTACAATGAGCAGTTCTTC
TRBJ1-3 | many | . | TRBV4-1 | CASSQARAEAGNTIYF | TGCGCCAGCAGCCAAGCGCGAGCAGAGGCTGGAAACACCATATATTTT
TRBJ2-7 | . | . | TRBV28 | CASSLVGLSYEQYF | TGTGCCAGCAGTTTAGTGGGCCTATCCTACGAGCAGTACTTC
TRBJ1-4 | few | TRBD1 | TRBV7-9 | CTSSFTGGLPSEKLFF | TGTACCAGCAGCTTCACAGGGGGATTGCCTTCTGAAAAACTGTTTTTT
TRBJ1-1 | many | . | TRBV29-1 | CSGRMSGTEAFF | TGCAGCGGGAGGATGTCAGGCACTGAAGCTTTCTTT
TRBJ1-1 | few | . | TRBV3-1 | CASSQDQASGTEAFF | TGTGCCAGCAGCCAAGATCAGGCCTCGGGGACTGAAGCTTTCTTT
TRBJ1-2 | . | TRBD1 | TRBV28 | CASRKGTGGVYGYTF | TGTGCCAGCAGAAAAGGGACAGGGGGAGTCTATGGCTACACCTTC
TRBJ2-1 | many | TRBD1 | TRBV29-1 | CSAGQMEQFF | TGCAGCGCGGGACAGATGGAACAGTTCTTC
TRBJ1-1 | many | . | TRBV3-1 | CASSQEGALGEAFF | TGTGCCAGCAGCCAAGAGGGGGCGCTGGGTGAAGCTTTCTTT
TRBJ1-1 | . | . | TRBV7-2 | CASSPRQDTEAFF | TGTGCCAGCAGTCCCAGACAGGATACTGAAGCTTTCTTT
TRBJ1-6 | few | . | TRBV28 | CASSLAPNSPLHF | TGTGCCAGCAGTTTAGCCCCTAATTCACCCCTCCACTTT
TRBJ1-1 | few | TRBD1 | TRBV6-2/TRBV6-3 | CASSYRGTAEAFF | TGTGCCAGCAGTTACCGCGGGACAGCTGAAGCTTTCTTT
TRBJ1-6 | . | . | TRBV28 | CATLPAGTASRAPLHF | TGTGCCACCCTACCGGCAGGGACGGCCTCGAGGGCACCCCTCCACTTT
TRBJ2-2 | . | . | TRBV28 | CASSSRGWNTGELFF | TGTGCCAGCAGTTCGCGGGGCTGGAACACCGGGGAGCTGTTTTTT
TRBJ1-4 | many | TRBD1 | TRBV27 | CASSRPHRGREANEKLFF | TGTGCCAGCAGCCGACCACACAGGGGGCGAGAGGCTAATGAAAAACTGTTTTTT
TRBJ1-5 | few | TRBD1 | TRBV18 | CASSSSRDRNQPQHF | TGTGCCAGCTCATCGTCCCGGGACAGGAATCAGCCCCAGCATTTT
TRBJ2-5 | few | . | TRBV24-1 | CATSDTPGSGAQETQYF | TGTGCCACCAGTGATACCCCCGGGAGCGGAGCACAAGAGACCCAGTACTTC
TRBJ1-5 | many | . | TRBV29-1 | CSVGDQPHQPQHF | TGCAGCGTTGGTGACCAGCCGCATCAGCCCCAGCATTTT
TRBJ2-3 | . | TRBD2 | TRBV19 | CASSIPSGGRLDTQYF | TGTGCCAGTAGTATCCCTAGCGGGGGGCGGTTGGATACGCAGTATTTT
TRBJ2-5 | many | . | TRBV29-1 | CSVGQQETQYF | TGCAGCGTTGGGCAGCAAGAGACCCAGTACTTC
TRBJ2-1 | many | TRBD1 | TRBV11-3 | CASSHRGLPGEQFF | TGTGCCAGCAGCCACAGGGGCCTCCCCGGGGAGCAGTTCTTC
TRBJ1-5 | many | . | TRBV9 | CASSLSGGNQPQHF | TGTGCCAGCAGTCTCAGTGGGGGCAATCAGCCCCAGCATTTT
TRBJ2-5 | many | TRBD1 | TRBV27 | CASSLGTGVQETQYF | TGTGCCAGCAGTTTGGGGACAGGAGTACAAGAGACCCAGTACTTC
TRBJ2-3 | many | TRBD2 | TRBV5-1 | CASSLGGGGRADTQYF | TGCGCCAGCAGCTTGGGCGGAGGCGGGAGGGCCGATACGCAGTATTTT
TRBJ2-1 | . | TRBD2 | TRBV4-1 | CASRRGTSGSYNEQFF | TGCGCCAGCAGACGGGGGACTAGCGGGAGCTACAATGAGCAGTTCTTC
TRBJ2-1 | . | . | TRBV6-4 | CASSDGNRYNEQFF | TGTGCCAGCAGTGACGGGAACAGATACAATGAGCAGTTCTTC
TRBJ2-5 | . | TRBD1 | TRBV28 | CASRPPGQGKTQYF | TGTGCCAGCAGGCCTCCGGGACAGGGGAAGACCCAGTACTTC